This TCR beta chain was recovered during a study of blood T cell repertoires in COVID-19. Study summary: Specimens from acute and convalescent COVID-19 originated in the United States, Italy and Spain.

In the source study's methods: Amplified reference gene primers provided the basis for estimating nucleated cell counts. Data came from immunoSEQ multiplex PCR; TCRdb stores just in-frame clones and leaves some out. V and J calls and clone size come straight from that table; D and trimming were deduced from the DNA. The sample carries 150,000 to 200,000 clones, 86% recorded once. From germline, CDR1 is DFQATT and CDR2 SNEGSKA (reference sequence). V dropped 3 bases and J dropped 3; count of bases not matched to a gene: 5. The CDR3 is 14 amino acids. The clonotype originates from a woman older than 75 in a cohort sampled during active or convalescent COVID-19. Source material: peripheral blood. The V gene is TRBV20-1, the J gene TRBJ2-1; 7 bases match TRBD2. This chain's CDR3 is CSASSGPVYNEQFF. CDR3 DNA sequence: TGCAGTGCTAGTAGCGGGCCGGTCTACAATGAGCAGTTCTTC.